This T cell receptor beta chain was identified in a study of blood T cell repertoires in COVID-19. Looking at the study overall: COVID-19 samples collected from the United States, Italy and Spain covered acute and convalescent phases.

This table comes from immunoSEQ multiplex PCR, and its TCRdb copy is limited to in-frame clones, with some not included. The table shows 150,000 to 200,000 clones, with around 87% occurring only once. Germline V CDR1 and CDR2: SGHTA, FQGNSA. The CDR3 contains 14 residues. The V end lost 1 base, the J end lost 5 bases, and 11 bases lay between the germline ends. This receptor was obtained from a man aged 35 to 55 with active or convalescent COVID-19. This chain uses TRBV7-2 with TRBJ1-2; a possible D gene is TRBD1 (5 bases). Material for sequencing was peripheral blood. CDR3 sequence: CASSLGGIGYGYTF. The CDR3 DNA follows: TGTGCCAGCAGCTTAGGGGGCATCGGTTATGGCTACACCTTC.